The 11 T cell receptor beta chains below all came from one sample that was sequenced in a study of PD-1 blockade in classical Hodgkin lymphoma. The data were produced by immunoSEQ multiplex PCR, yet TCRdb's version contains in-frame clones alone and is incomplete. The sample has some 25,000 clones, almost 90% seen once. Each patient relapsed following autologous stem cell transplantation, and prior brentuximab vedotin exposure differed. Researchers pulled CD8+ T cells out of thawed PBMCs using magnetic negative selection. The material was CD8+ T cells from blood, obtained at baseline. These receptor sequences come from a human donor with classical Hodgkin lymphoma.

This clone was recorded once. The chain links TRBV7-9 to TRBJ2-7, with D unclear. This CDR3 is built from 14 residues. Germline CDR1 is SEHNR and CDR2 is FQNEAQ (reference sequence). The V gene lost 2 bases and the J gene lost 2 bases, with 10 bases spanning the gap. This chain's CDR3 is CASSLQESPYEQYF. For the CDR3, the DNA is TGTGCCAGCAGCTTACAGGAATCCCCCTACGAGCAGTACTTC.

The CDR3 coding sequence is TGTGCCAGCAGTTTGGACGTCGAGAGCTCCTACGAGCAGTACTTC. Translated, it gives CASSLDVESSYEQYF. The chain has TRBV28 and TRBJ2-7; D is uncertain. Germline CDR1 MDHEN, CDR2 SYDVKM. The CDR3 consists of 15 residues. V gave up 3 bases and J gave up 0 bases, with 12 bases separating them.

The chain joins TRBV27 to TRBJ2-7; D perhaps matches TRBD1 (6 bases). The CDR3 runs 14 residues. Germline V gene lookup returns CDR1 MNHEY and CDR2 SMNVEV (reference sequence). V lost 5 bases and J 2 bases, leaving 13 bases between the germline ends. DNA of the CDR3: TGTGCCAGCAGTCGACTGAGACAGGCCTACGAGCAGTACTTC. It specifies CASSRLRQAYEQYF.

The chain has TRBV25-1 and TRBJ1-3; 9 bases agree with TRBD1. The CDR3 has 17 amino acids. CDR1 and CDR2 from the germline V gene are MGHDK and SYGVNS. V gave up 2 bases and J gave up 4 bases; unmatched junction bases: 9. CDR3 bases: TGTGCCAGCAGTGAAAGTTATCGGACAGGGGACGGAAACACCATATATTTT. Encoded protein: CASSESYRTGDGNTIYF.

The chain carries TRBV14 and TRBJ1-4, with D perhaps matching TRBD1 (5 bases). CDR1 is SGHDN, CDR2 FVKESK, per germline. The ends were cut back, 3 bases at V and 5 bases at J, with 22 bases in the middle. The CDR3 is 18 amino acids. This chain's CDR3 is CASSQKIGVGVLNEKLFF. The CDR3 coding sequence is TGTGCCAGCAGCCAGAAGATAGGGGTCGGGGTCCTAAATGAAAAACTGTTTTTT.

The chain uses TRBV27 and TRBJ2-1; TRBD2 aligns across 12 bases. The CDR3 runs to 16 residues. Germline V gene data show CDR1 as MNHEY and CDR2 as SMNVEV (reference sequence). Trimming cost V 5 bases and J 1 base; bases outside gene matches: 3. The CDR3 DNA reads TGTGCCAGCAGTCGAGGACTAGCGGGATCCTACAATGAGCAGTTCTTC. It translates to CASSRGLAGSYNEQFF.

The chain links TRBV9 to TRBJ2-7, with 8 bases fitting TRBD1. From germline, CDR1 is SGDLS and CDR2 YYNGEE. The CDR3 is 16 residues long. V shed 3 bases, J shed 2 bases, and the junction held 10 bases outside the gene matches. The CDR3, as DNA: TGTGCCAGCAGCGCAAAAACCGGGACAGGCACCTACGAGCAGTACTTC. Encoded protein: CASSAKTGTGTYEQYF. Full variable domain (remainder filled in from reference TRBV9 and TRBJ2-7): DSGVTQTPKHLITATGQRVTLRCSPRSGDLSVYWYQQSLDQGLQFLIQYYNGEERAKGNILERFSAQQFPDLHSELNLSSLELGDSALYFCASSAKTGTGTYEQYFGPGTRLTVT.

The sample holds a few counts of this clone. The gene calls are TRBV2 and TRBJ2-7; D not resolved. V was cut by 3 bases and J by 3 bases, with 3 bases left in between. The CDR3 runs 11 residues. Germline lookup yields CDR1 SNHLY and CDR2 FYNNEI. The CDR3: CASSDGYEQYF. The CDR3 DNA sequence: TGTGCCAGCAGTGACGGCTACGAGCAGTACTTC.

The chain joins TRBV28 to TRBJ2-7; possible D gene TRBD2, 6 bases. V lost 4 bases to trimming and J lost 2 bases, with 21 bases between them. CDR3 size: 17 residues. Germline values: CDR1 MDHEN, CDR2 SYDVKM. The CDR3 DNA reads as TGTGCCAGCAGTTACCAACTAACTAGCCCCGGACCCTACGAGCAGTACTTC. It encodes CASSYQLTSPGPYEQYF.

V and J are TRBV7-9 and TRBJ1-1, with no clear D. V lost 4 bases and J lost 1, with 7 bases in between. This CDR3 is 13 amino acids long. The V gene's germline CDR1 is SEHNR and CDR2 FQNEAQ (reference sequence). The CDR3 DNA follows: TGTGCCAGCAGCTATGAAAGGAACACTGAAGCTTTCTTT. As protein: CASSYERNTEAFF.

The chain couples TRBV7-9 to TRBJ2-1; 10 bases are a match to TRBD2. The CDR3 runs 17 residues. The germline V gene encodes CDR1 SEHNR and CDR2 FQNEAQ (reference sequence). With 4 bases clipped from V and 1 base from J, the junction kept 7 bases outside the gene matches. CDR3 amino acids: CASSSPLAGKSYNEQFF. Written as DNA, the CDR3 is TGTGCCAGCAGCTCACCACTAGCGGGAAAATCCTACAATGAGCAGTTCTTC.